This T cell receptor beta chain was sequenced for a study of T-cell reconstitution after alpha-beta-depleted transplantation in children. Notes on the study in general: The origin of high day-60 TCRbeta diversity in some patients lay in surviving recipient T cells and thymic progenitors. Once a year had passed after transplant, T-cell counts and diversity came mostly from newly produced T cells. The origin of alpha-beta T cells about two months after transplant was reportedly several hundred expanded graft clones.

This clonotype has more than one count but fewer than ten. No antigen is known for it. Unique molecular identifiers tagged the TCRbeta library. MiXCR, applied by TCRdb to the PCR reads, yields one record per CDR3 protein. Counted here are some 600,000 distinct CDR3 sequences, 13% occurring once; the ten biggest clones make up around 2%. This TCR was sampled from a male patient under 18 who had a stem cell transplant for acute myeloid leukemia, so the T cells may come from the graft donor. The specimen was PBMCs, mostly from graft donor cells, collected 360 days after TCRalphabeta/CD19-depleted stem cell transplant.

The CDR3 reads CASSQVKTSGRLDTQYF. In DNA, the CDR3 is TGCGCCAGCAGCCAAGTCAAGACTAGCGGGAGATTAGATACGCAGTATTTT. V and J are TRBV4-3 and TRBJ2-3; 12 bases fit TRBD2. Looked up from germline, CDR1 is LGHNA and CDR2 is YSLEER. J was trimmed by 5 bases and V by 1 base; bases with no gene match: 7. This CDR3 has 17 residues.